This T cell receptor beta chain was obtained from a study of blood T cells in healthy people across ages. Study overall: Using template switching, researchers captured about one barcoded beta molecule for each two T cells.

Per sample, at least 5 micrograms of total RNA were extracted. Using a J-beta primer mix together with a sample-barcoded 5' primer, a second PCR was run for about 6 to 11 cycles. One entry per CDR3 protein, called by TCRdb with MiXCR from the 5' RACE reads. This table holds about 1 million distinct CDR3 sequences, 20% to 25% found once. Overall study results and limits: Because donor CMV status was unknown, expanded clonotype changes were possibly confounded.

A few counts support this clonotype. Its target is unknown. The CDR3 loop spans 14 amino acids. Germline loops: CDR1 SGHDT, CDR2 YYEEEE. The V and J ends lost 5 bases and 3 bases respectively, with 14 bases between them. These same records also appear under a second study, on T cells of mothers and their children.

The receptor was derived from a girl under 10 years old in good health. The rearrangement uses TRBV5-6 and TRBJ2-5; a possible D gene is TRBD1 (5 bases). Sequencing was done on a sample of blood. The CDR3 nucleotides read TGTGCCAGCAGTTCAGGGATTCGGGAAGAGACCCAGTACTTC. This gives the protein CASSSGIREETQYF.